This T cell receptor beta chain emerged from a study of cytomegalovirus exposure and HLA in healthy donors. Whole-study context: For the roughly 400 genotyped donors, more than 65% fell within the Caucasian-associated ancestry cluster. Study-wide points: The classifier reportedly diagnosed cytomegalovirus status with high specificity and sensitivity. Immune exposure was documented only through CMV serostatus.

Germline assignment: CDR1 LNHNV and CDR2 YYDKDF (reference sequence). The V segment lost 9 bases and the J segment 1 base; nucleotides outside the gene matches: 2. This CDR3 comprises 13 residues. PCR involved 60 Vbeta and 13 Jbeta primers. TCRdb's table, derived via immunoSEQ multiplex PCR, lists solely in-frame clones and lacks some. The table records about 160,000 clones, roughly two thirds of them present only once. At collection, donors were nominally healthy, but unrecorded immune exposures were probable. A remark on this clone: Antigen: not known.

The specimen was PBMCs. The rearrangement joins TRBV15 to TRBJ1-1; TRBD1 matches 10 bases. This clonotype originated in a woman aged 18-29 years in good health and CMV-seropositive. The CDR3 DNA reads as TGTGCCACAGGGACAGGGGAGAACACTGAAGCTTTCTTT. It codes for CATGTGENTEAFF.